This T cell receptor beta chain was sequenced in a study of T cells in women clearing cervical HPV infection. This CDR3 has 11 residues. CDR1 is DFQATT and CDR2 is SNEGSKA in the germline V gene (reference sequence). Trimming took 6 bases from V and 6 from J, leaving 11 bases between them. Only in-frame clones appear in the TCRdb table, and some are missing; sequencing was by immunoSEQ multiplex PCR. Here the sample table reports about 16,000 clones. Findings and caveats of the study: Controls had more TRBV6-7 (about 0.16%) than cases (approximately 0.11%). CIN3+ cases had significantly higher TCR repertoire richness than controls, but evenness did not differ.

With respect to this clone: The antigen remains undetermined. The CDR3 goes on 3 residues after the read ends, and that part is filled in from the germline J gene.

The sequenced sample was blood buffy coat. The chain employs TRBV20-1 and TRBJ1-1; a weak D match, TRBD1 (5 bases). This TCR came from a woman between 18 and 69 years old with a cervical HPV16 infection that either progressed to CIN3+ or cleared (not recorded which). The CDR3 bases that were read are TGCAGTGCAGGAAGGGGTCCTGAA. This codes for CSAGRGPE. The complete CDR3 reads CSAGRGPEAFF.